The 30 T cell receptor beta chains below all came from one sample that was sequenced in a study of PD-L1 blockade in urothelial cancer. Clones were read by immunoSEQ multiplex PCR, and TCRdb kept only the in-frame ones, dropping some. This sample has about 91,000 clones, with approximately 87% found just once. Time point: peripheral blood 6 weeks after treatment start. Sequencing used PBMCs, obtained around atezolizumab (anti-PD-L1) treatment. The source is a man aged 65-85 years with urothelial cancer.

The rearrangement uses TRBV29-1 and TRBJ2-5; a weak D match, TRBD2 (6 bases). In germline, CDR1 is SQVTM, CDR2 ANQGSEA. V lost 7 bases and J 2 bases, leaving 11 bases between the germline ends. The CDR3 is 12 residues long. The CDR3 is CSGGAVQETQYF. The CDR3 DNA reads as TGCAGCGGCGGGGCGGTACAAGAGACCCAGTACTTC.

The J gene is TRBJ2-1, the V gene TRBV25-1, with TRBD1 identical over 10 bases. The germline V gene encodes CDR1 MGHDK and CDR2 SYGVNS. The CDR3 runs to 16 residues. J lost 1 base, V lost 5 bases, and 5 bases had no gene match. The CDR3 DNA is TGTGCCAGCAGTACTCCGGGACAGGGGTCCTACAATGAGCAGTTCTTC. Its protein is CASSTPGQGSYNEQFF.

CDR3 region: CASRTLAGGLGRDTQYF. The CDR3 nucleotides are TGTGCCAGCAGGACCCTAGCGGGGGGGCTGGGTCGGGATACGCAGTATTTT. This chain links TRBV5-8 with TRBJ2-3, with 12 positions matching TRBD2. This CDR3 contains 17 residues. Germline V gene data show CDR1 as SGHTS and CDR2 as YDEGEE. Trimming removed 5 bases from V and 6 bases from J; junction bases left unmatched: 13.

This clone was picked up one time. The V gene is TRBV7-2, the J gene TRBJ2-1, with TRBD1 identical over 11 bases. The CDR3 has 13 amino acids. With 6 bases clipped from V and 7 bases from J, the junction kept 2 bases outside the gene matches. From germline, CDR1 is SGHTA and CDR2 FQGNSA. This CDR3 is CASRGTGGNEQFF. In DNA, the CDR3 is TGTGCCAGCAGGGGGACAGGGGGAAATGAGCAGTTCTTC.

The genes are TRBV19 and TRBJ1-1; 8 nucleotides align to TRBD1. Germline V gene data show CDR1 as LNHDA and CDR2 as SQIVND (reference sequence). V lost 3 bases, J lost 4 bases, and 10 bases stayed unmatched. The CDR3 length is 16 residues. The CDR3, as DNA: TGTGCCAGTAGTATTCGGGTGTGGGACAGGAGCACTGAAGCTTTCTTT. It is translated as CASSIRVWDRSTEAFF.

The genes are TRBV5-4 and TRBJ2-1, with 7 bases identical to TRBD2. Germline assignment: CDR1 SGHNT and CDR2 YYREEE (reference sequence). The length of the CDR3 is 17 residues. Trimming removed 0 bases from V and 1 base from J; junction bases left unmatched: 7. CDR3 in DNA: TGTGCCAGCAGCTTGGGAGGCGGGAGCCCTTCCTACAATGAGCAGTTCTTC. This gives the protein CASSLGGGSPSYNEQFF.

This chain connects TRBV9 to TRBJ1-1; D gene unclear. This CDR3 is built from 13 residues. Between the trimmed V and J ends, which lost 3 bases and 1 base, there was a span of 7 bases. Germline V gene data show CDR1 as SGDLS and CDR2 as YYNGEE. The CDR3 sequence is CASSEGENTEAFF. CDR3 DNA sequence: TGTGCCAGCAGCGAGGGAGAGAACACTGAAGCTTTCTTT. Combining the CDR3 with reference TRBV9 and TRBJ1-1 gives the whole variable domain DSGVTQTPKHLITATGQRVTLRCSPRSGDLSVYWYQQSLDQGLQFLIQYYNGEERAKGNILERFSAQQFPDLHSELNLSSLELGDSALYFCASSEGENTEAFFGQGTRLTVV.

The CDR3 here is CASRASTRLAGAPRVEQFF. CDR3 nucleotide sequence: TGCGCCAGCAGAGCTAGCACCAGACTAGCGGGCGCTCCCCGGGTGGAGCAGTTCTTC. V gene TRBV10-1 combines with J gene TRBJ2-1; 10 bases match TRBD2. This CDR3 contains 19 residues. J was trimmed by 10 bases and V by 6 bases; bases with no gene match: 24. Germline V gene data show CDR1 as WNHNN and CDR2 as SYGVQD (reference sequence).

The chain uses TRBV5-1 and TRBJ2-5; 7 positions match TRBD2. CDR1 is SGHRS and CDR2 is YFSETQ in the germline V gene. J gave up 5 bases and V 6 bases, and 4 bases lay outside the gene matches. The CDR3 extends over 12 amino acids. The CDR3 reads CASTDGGETQYF. The CDR3 nucleotides are TGCGCCAGCACTGACGGGGGGGAGACCCAGTACTTC.

The V call is TRBV2, the J call TRBJ2-1; 13 positions agree with TRBD2. Trimming cost V 6 bases and J 8 bases; bases outside gene matches: 7. Germline CDR1 is SNHLY and CDR2 is FYNNEI. The CDR3 loop spans 15 amino acids. The CDR3 is CASRELAGGPDEQFF. CDR3 coding DNA: TGTGCCAGCAGGGAACTAGCGGGAGGGCCCGATGAGCAGTTCTTC.

The J gene is TRBJ2-5, the V gene TRBV5-1; 9 bases fit TRBD1. Germline V gene lookup returns CDR1 SGHRS and CDR2 YFSETQ. With 3 bases clipped from V and 4 bases from J, the junction kept 4 bases outside the gene matches. CDR3 length: 14 residues. The CDR3 nucleotides read TGCGCCAGCAGCTCGACAGGGGGTGGAGAGACCCAGTACTTC. Residues: CASSSTGGGETQYF.

The J gene is TRBJ1-5, the V gene TRBV5-1, with a possible D match to TRBD1 (5 bases). Germline loops: CDR1 SGHRS, CDR2 YFSETQ. The CDR3 spans 14 residues. Trimming took off 4 bases at V and 7 bases at J, with 15 bases between the two ends. In DNA form, the CDR3 reads TGCGCCAGCAGCGCGGGGACTCCCGGCCAGCCCCAGCATTTT. Its translation is CASSAGTPGQPQHF.

The gene calls are TRBV7-8 and TRBJ2-1, with 8 bases fitting TRBD1. The CDR3 sequence is 15 residues long. Germline V gene lookup returns CDR1 SGHVS and CDR2 FQNEAQ. Trimming removed 5 bases from V and 0 bases from J; junction bases left unmatched: 3. This CDR3 reads CASSETGGSYNEQFF. CDR3 nucleotide sequence: TGTGCCAGCAGCGAAACAGGGGGCTCCTACAATGAGCAGTTCTTC. Together with reference TRBV7-8 and TRBJ2-1, the CDR3 gives the full variable domain: GAGVSQSPRYKVAKRGQDVALRCDPISGHVSLFWYQQALGQGPEFLTYFQNEAQLDKSGLPSDRFFAERPEGSVSTLKIQRTQQEDSAVYLCASSETGGSYNEQFFGPGTRLTVL.

The table lists this clone with a few counts. The CDR3 here is CASSEGPFSGNTIYF. As DNA, the CDR3 is TGTGCCAGCAGTGAGGGGCCCTTCTCTGGAAACACCATATATTTT. The chain employs TRBV6-1 and TRBJ1-3, with D possibly matching TRBD1 (5 bases). V was trimmed by 3 bases and J by 0 bases, leaving 9 bases between them. The length of the CDR3 is 15 residues. CDR1 and CDR2 from the germline V gene are MNHNS and SASEGT.

The chain uses TRBV29-1 and TRBJ2-1; D might be TRBD2 (6 bases). Trimming removed 6 bases from V and 8 bases from J, with 14 bases in between. The germline CDR1 and CDR2 sequences are SQVTM and ANQGSEA. The CDR3 has 12 amino acids. In DNA, the CDR3 is TGCAGCGTGAAACAGCCGGGGGATGAGCAGTTCTTC. Protein: CSVKQPGDEQFF.

V usage is TRBV18 and J usage is TRBJ2-5, with TRBD2 matching 7 bases. This CDR3 is 15 amino acids long. Germline V gene data show CDR1 as KGHSH and CDR2 as LQKENI. V lost 5 bases, J lost 5 bases, and 11 bases stayed unmatched. The chain's CDR3 is CASSTTRGGRETQYF. The DNA of the CDR3 is TGTGCCAGCTCAACCACCCGCGGGGGACGGGAGACCCAGTACTTC.

V is TRBV10-3 and J is TRBJ2-5; 7 nucleotides line up with TRBD1. The ends lost 0 bases at V and 2 bases at J; junction bases unmatched: 6. The germline gives CDR1 ENHRY, CDR2 SYGVKD. The CDR3 has 16 residues. CDR3 nucleotides: TGTGCCATCAGTGAGTCGGACAGGCGCGCTCAAGAGACCCAGTACTTC. Amino acids: CAISESDRRAQETQYF.

The chain has TRBV11-2 and TRBJ1-4, with D maybe TRBD1 (6 bases). CDR3 length: 15 residues. Trimming took off 5 bases at V and 5 bases at J, with 15 bases between the two ends. Per germline, CDR1 SGHAT and CDR2 FQNNGV. This CDR3 reads CASSPPGHENEKLFF. As DNA, the CDR3 is TGTGCCAGCAGCCCTCCGGGACACGAGAATGAAAAACTGTTTTTT.

This clone has just a few counts. This chain links TRBV27 with TRBJ1-2; D possibly corresponds to TRBD1 (5 bases). Trimming left V 6 bases short and J 3 bases short, with 11 bases between. The CDR3 loop spans 13 amino acids. Germline V gene lookup returns CDR1 MNHEY and CDR2 SMNVEV (reference sequence). CDR3 loop: CASSVQGDYGYTF. The CDR3 DNA follows: TGTGCCAGCAGCGTCCAAGGGGACTATGGCTACACCTTC.

The chain carries TRBV14 and TRBJ2-5; perhaps TRBD1 as D (5 bases). Germline CDR1 and CDR2: SGHDN and FVKESK. The germline V and J ends were trimmed by 4 bases and 4 bases, with 13 bases remaining between them. The CDR3 contains 14 residues. The CDR3 DNA is TGTGCCAGCAGCCTACTCCAGGGTGGAGAGACCCAGTACTTC. Translated, it gives CASSLLQGGETQYF.

On this clone itself: Other DNA sequences within the sample encode an identical CDR3. The gene calls are TRBV7-2 and TRBJ2-2; D possibly corresponds to TRBD1 (5 bases). V was cut by 3 bases and J by 3 bases, with 8 bases left in between. This CDR3 has 14 residues. From germline, CDR1 is SGHTA and CDR2 FQGNSA. The CDR3 loop is CASSFDRYTGELFF. CDR3 coding DNA: TGTGCCAGCAGCTTCGACAGATACACCGGGGAGCTGTTTTTT.

V gene TRBV19 combines with J gene TRBJ1-5; 10 positions agree with TRBD1. Losses at the gene ends were 5 bases for V and 7 bases for J; bases not matched to a gene: 11. The CDR3 covers 16 residues. The germline V gene has CDR1 LNHDA and CDR2 SQIVND (reference sequence). In nucleotides, the CDR3 is TGTGCCAGTAGTTCTCCGGGACAGGGGAGTTGGCAGCCCCAGCATTTT. Residues: CASSSPGQGSWQPQHF.

This clone turned up a few times. The chain carries TRBV2 and TRBJ1-2, with no clear D. The CDR3 is 12 amino acids. Deletions cut 7 bases from V and 3 bases from J, with 9 bases between. CDR1 and CDR2 (germline): SNHLY, FYNNEI. Written as DNA, the CDR3 is TGTGCCAGCATACCGGACTACTATGGCTACACCTTC. Translation: CASIPDYYGYTF.

The rearrangement joins TRBV19 to TRBJ1-2; D possibly corresponds to TRBD1 (6 bases). CDR1 is LNHDA, CDR2 SQIVND, per germline (reference sequence). Trimming shortened V by 5 bases and J by 1 base, and 14 bases separated the two germline ends. The CDR3 spans 15 residues. CDR3 sequence reads: CASSPVRTVNYGYTF. The CDR3 DNA reads TGTGCCAGTAGTCCCGTTCGGACAGTTAACTATGGCTACACCTTC.

This chain links TRBV6-1 with TRBJ2-7; 9 bases agree with TRBD1. There are 12 residues in the CDR3. Germline loops: CDR1 MNHNS, CDR2 SASEGT. The V and J ends lost 10 bases and 5 bases, in that order; junction bases with no gene match: 6. The CDR3 DNA is TGTGCCACCCGGGACAGGGCTAACGAGCAGTACTTC. It yields the protein CATRDRANEQYF.

The V call is TRBV6-1, the J call TRBJ1-2; 7 bases map to TRBD1. Germline V gene lookup returns CDR1 MNHNS and CDR2 SASEGT. Trimming took 5 bases from V and 1 from J; bases not matched to a gene: 4. This CDR3 is 14 amino acids long. The CDR3 loop reads CASSFRDSNYGYTF. Here the CDR3 DNA reads TGTGCCAGCAGTTTCCGGGACAGTAACTATGGCTACACCTTC.

This clone came up many times. V and J are TRBV12-5 and TRBJ2-2; 7 nucleotides match TRBD2. Trimming at V came to 6 bases and at J to 4 bases, leaving 11 bases not matched to a gene. This CDR3 is 16 amino acids long. Germline V gene sequence: CDR1 LGHNT, CDR2 FRNRAP. CDR3 residues: CASGGSLAELTGELFF. Here the CDR3 DNA reads TGTGCTAGTGGGGGATCCCTAGCGGAGCTCACCGGGGAGCTGTTTTTT.

This rearrangement joins TRBV11-3 to TRBJ2-7; D is unclear. The V gene's germline CDR1 is SGHNT and CDR2 YENEEA. CDR3 length equals 14 residues. V was cut by 4 bases and J by 0 bases, with 10 bases left in between. The CDR3 DNA reads TGTGCCAGCAGCTCTCGGAGCAGCTCCTACGAGCAGTACTTC. Translated: CASSSRSSSYEQYF.

The chain combines TRBV15 with TRBJ1-4; tentative D call: TRBD1 (6 bases). CDR1 LNHNV and CDR2 YYDKDF come from the germline V gene (reference sequence). The CDR3 has 18 amino acids. The V end lost 5 bases, the J end lost 5 bases, and 24 bases lay between the germline ends. The CDR3 region is CATSRNPWGHLMNEKLFF. Written as DNA, the CDR3 is TGTGCCACCAGCCGAAATCCTTGGGGACACCTCATGAATGAAAAACTGTTTTTT.

The rearrangement links TRBV30 to TRBJ2-1; tentative D call: TRBD2 (5 bases). In germline, CDR1 is GTSNPN, CDR2 SVGIG (reference sequence). The CDR3 contains 12 residues. The ends were cut back, 5 bases at V and 6 bases at J, with 11 bases in the middle. CDR3 region: CAWAASRNEQFF. The CDR3 DNA reads as TGTGCCTGGGCGGCTAGCCGCAATGAGCAGTTCTTC.